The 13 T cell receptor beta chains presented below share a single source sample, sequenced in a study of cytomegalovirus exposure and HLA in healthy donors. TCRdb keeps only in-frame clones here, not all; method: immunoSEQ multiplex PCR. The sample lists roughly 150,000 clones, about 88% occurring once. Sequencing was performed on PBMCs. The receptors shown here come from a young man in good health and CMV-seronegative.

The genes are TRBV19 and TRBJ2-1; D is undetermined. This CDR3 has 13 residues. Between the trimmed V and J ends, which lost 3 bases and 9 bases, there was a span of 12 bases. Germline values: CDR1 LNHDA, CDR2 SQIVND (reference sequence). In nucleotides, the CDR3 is TGTGCCAGTAGTATCACCAGTTCAGGTGAGCAGTTCTTC. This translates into CASSITSSGEQFF.

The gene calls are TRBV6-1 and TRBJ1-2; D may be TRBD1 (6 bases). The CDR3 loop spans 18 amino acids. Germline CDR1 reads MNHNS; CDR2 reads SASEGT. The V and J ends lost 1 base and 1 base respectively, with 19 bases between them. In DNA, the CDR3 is TGTGCCAGCAGTGAAGGGATGGGGGGGGCCAATAGTAACTATGGCTACACCTTC. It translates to CASSEGMGGANSNYGYTF.

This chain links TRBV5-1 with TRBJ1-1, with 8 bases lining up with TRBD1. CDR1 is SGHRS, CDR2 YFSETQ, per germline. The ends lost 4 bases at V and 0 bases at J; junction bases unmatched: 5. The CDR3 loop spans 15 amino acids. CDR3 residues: CASSPGQAMNTEAFF. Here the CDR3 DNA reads TGCGCCAGCAGCCCGGGACAGGCAATGAACACTGAAGCTTTCTTT. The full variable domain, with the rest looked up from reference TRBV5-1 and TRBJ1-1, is KAGVTQTPRYLIKTRGQQVTLSCSPISGHRSVSWYQQTPGQGLQFLFEYFSETQRNKGNFPGRFSGRQFSNSRSEMNVSTLELGDSALYLCASSPGQAMNTEAFFGQGTRLTVV.

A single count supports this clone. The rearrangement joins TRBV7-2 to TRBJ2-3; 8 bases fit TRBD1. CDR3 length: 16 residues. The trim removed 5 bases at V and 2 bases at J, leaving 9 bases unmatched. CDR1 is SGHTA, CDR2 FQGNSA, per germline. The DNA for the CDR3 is TGTGCCAGCAGCCGACTGGGACAGGCGTTCACAGATACGCAGTATTTT. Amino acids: CASSRLGQAFTDTQYF.

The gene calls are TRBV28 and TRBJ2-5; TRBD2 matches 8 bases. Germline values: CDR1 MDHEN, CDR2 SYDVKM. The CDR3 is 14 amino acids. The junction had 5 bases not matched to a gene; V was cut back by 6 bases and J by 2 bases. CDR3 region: CASRRGGLQETQYF. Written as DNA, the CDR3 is TGTGCCAGCAGACGCGGGGGGCTTCAAGAGACCCAGTACTTC.

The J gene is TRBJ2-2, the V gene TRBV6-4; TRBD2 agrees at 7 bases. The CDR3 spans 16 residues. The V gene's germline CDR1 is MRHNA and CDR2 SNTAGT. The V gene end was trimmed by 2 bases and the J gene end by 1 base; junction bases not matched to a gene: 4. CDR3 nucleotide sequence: TGTGCCAGCAGTGACGAGTGGGAGGGGAACACCGGGGAGCTGTTTTTT. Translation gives CASSDEWEGNTGELFF.

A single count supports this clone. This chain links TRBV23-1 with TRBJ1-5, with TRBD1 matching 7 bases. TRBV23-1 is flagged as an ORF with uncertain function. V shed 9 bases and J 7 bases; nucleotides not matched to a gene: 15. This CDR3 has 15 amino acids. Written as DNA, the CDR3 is TGCGCCAGGCCTTCGGGGCAGGGGGTAGGGCAGCCCCAGCATTTT. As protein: CARPSGQGVGQPQHF.

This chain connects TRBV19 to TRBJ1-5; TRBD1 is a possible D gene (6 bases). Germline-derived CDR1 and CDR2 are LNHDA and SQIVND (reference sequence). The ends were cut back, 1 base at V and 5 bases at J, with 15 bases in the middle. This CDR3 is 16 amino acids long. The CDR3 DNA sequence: TGTGCCAGTAGTATAGGTACCAGGGGAAAGCATCAGCCCCAGCATTTT. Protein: CASSIGTRGKHQPQHF.

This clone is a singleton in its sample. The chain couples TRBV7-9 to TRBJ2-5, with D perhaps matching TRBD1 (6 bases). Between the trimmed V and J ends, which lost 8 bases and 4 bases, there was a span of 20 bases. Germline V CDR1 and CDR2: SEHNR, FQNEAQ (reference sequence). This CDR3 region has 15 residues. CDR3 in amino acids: CASHRGQTPRETQYF. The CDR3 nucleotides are TGTGCCAGCCATAGAGGACAGACCCCGCGAGAGACCCAGTACTTC.

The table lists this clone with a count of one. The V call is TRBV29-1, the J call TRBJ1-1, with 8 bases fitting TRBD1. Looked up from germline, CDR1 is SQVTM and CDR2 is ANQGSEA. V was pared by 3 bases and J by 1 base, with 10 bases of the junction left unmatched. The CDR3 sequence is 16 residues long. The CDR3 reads CSVEGQGAWWNTEAFF. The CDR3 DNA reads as TGCAGCGTTGAGGGGCAGGGGGCCTGGTGGAACACTGAAGCTTTCTTT.

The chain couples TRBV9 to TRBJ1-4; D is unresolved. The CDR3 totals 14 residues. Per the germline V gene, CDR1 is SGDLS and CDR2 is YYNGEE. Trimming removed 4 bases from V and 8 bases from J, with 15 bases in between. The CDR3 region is CASSTDGLDEKLFF. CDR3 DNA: TGTGCCAGCAGCACCGACGGACTAGACGAAAAACTGTTTTTT. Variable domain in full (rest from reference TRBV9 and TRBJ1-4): DSGVTQTPKHLITATGQRVTLRCSPRSGDLSVYWYQQSLDQGLQFLIQYYNGEERAKGNILERFSAQQFPDLHSELNLSSLELGDSALYFCASSTDGLDEKLFFGSGTQLSVL.

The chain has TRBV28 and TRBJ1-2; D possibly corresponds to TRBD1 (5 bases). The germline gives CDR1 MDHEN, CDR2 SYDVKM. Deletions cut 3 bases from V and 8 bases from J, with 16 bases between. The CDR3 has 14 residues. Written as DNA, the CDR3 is TGTGCCAGCAGTTTTCAGGGATCCTCTCAGGGCTACACCTTC. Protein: CASSFQGSSQGYTF.

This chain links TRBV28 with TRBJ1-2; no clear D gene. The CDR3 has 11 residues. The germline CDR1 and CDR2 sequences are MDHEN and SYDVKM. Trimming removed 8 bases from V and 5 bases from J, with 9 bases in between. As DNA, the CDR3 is TGTGCCAGCTACAGCATATATGGCTACACCTTC. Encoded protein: CASYSIYGYTF.